Below are 22 T cell receptor beta chains sequenced from a single sample in a study of T cells of healthy individuals. TCRdb passed the 5' RACE reads through MiXCR, listing each CDR3 protein once. The repertoire has approximately 100,000 distinct CDR3 sequences, around 17% of them found once; the top ten carry under 7.5%. Source of these receptors: a human donor in good health.

V usage is TRBV27 and J usage is TRBJ1-6; 9 nucleotides agree with TRBD1. Germline V gives CDR1 MNHEY, CDR2 SMNVEV (reference sequence). This CDR3 spans 14 amino acids. After removal of 6 bases from V and 7 bases from J, the junction contained 4 bases not matched to a gene. CDR3 bases: TGTGCCAGCAGCGGACAGGGGCCGAATTCACCCCTCCACTTT. It translates to CASSGQGPNSPLHF.

A few counts support this clonotype. This rearrangement joins TRBV5-1 to TRBJ2-1, with a possible D match to TRBD2 (5 bases). Trimming removed 4 bases at V and 5 bases at J, with 16 bases between. The CDR3 loop spans 15 amino acids. Germline CDR1 is SGHRS and CDR2 is YFSETQ. The CDR3 here is CASSRTPAEDNEQFF. In DNA form, the CDR3 reads TGCGCCAGCAGCCGGACCCCGGCGGAGGACAATGAGCAGTTCTTC.

V and J are TRBV28 and TRBJ2-7; TRBD2 agrees at 9 bases. Per germline, CDR1 MDHEN and CDR2 SYDVKM. This CDR3 comprises 16 residues. Trimming at V came to 3 bases and at J to 2 bases, leaving 8 bases not matched to a gene. CDR3 sequence (DNA): TGTGCCAGCAGTTTTAGCCTAGCGGGGCTTACCTACGAGCAGTACTTC. Its translation is CASSFSLAGLTYEQYF.

This clonotype was counted only a few times. The chain has TRBV4-1 and TRBJ1-1; the D is unclear. Germline loops: CDR1 MGHRA, CDR2 YSYEKL. The CDR3 length is 13 residues. The V end lost 0 bases, the J end lost 7 bases, and 9 bases lay between the germline ends. The CDR3 spells CASSQDLEFEAFF. The CDR3 DNA follows: TGCGCCAGCAGCCAAGATCTGGAATTTGAAGCTTTCTTT.

This clonotype appeared a few times. The chain recombines TRBV27 with TRBJ2-1, with D perhaps TRBD1 or TRBD2 (5 bases each). Germline values: CDR1 MNHEY, CDR2 SMNVEV (reference sequence). The CDR3 runs to 14 residues. V was shortened by 6 bases and J by 6 bases, with 15 bases between the two germline ends. DNA of the CDR3: TGTGCCAGCAGAAGGATCCGGGACGTCAATGAGCAGTTCTTC. It translates to CASRRIRDVNEQFF.

V usage is TRBV11-2 and J usage is TRBJ1-4; a weak D match, TRBD1 (6 bases). Deletions cut 5 bases from V and 5 bases from J, with 12 bases between. The CDR3 totals 14 residues. Germline values: CDR1 SGHAT, CDR2 FQNNGV. The CDR3 spells CASSRDKRNEKLFF. The CDR3 nucleotides are TGTGCCAGCAGCCGGGACAAGAGAAATGAAAAACTGTTTTTT.

This clonotype appeared a few times. The rearrangement uses TRBV20-1 and TRBJ2-3; 12 nucleotides match TRBD2. Trimming cost V 5 bases and J 3 bases; bases outside gene matches: 9. The CDR3 extends over 16 amino acids. Per the germline V gene, CDR1 is DFQATT and CDR2 is SNEGSKA (reference sequence). CDR3 in amino acids: CSAGRLAGVRTDTQYF. The CDR3 bases are TGCAGTGCTGGCCGACTAGCGGGAGTTAGGACAGATACGCAGTATTTT.

This clonotype was detected ten times or more. The CDR3 DNA follows: TGTGCCAGCAGCCACTCGGACAGGGGCACCGGGGAGCTGTTTTTT. It yields the protein CASSHSDRGTGELFF. The chain uses TRBV25-1 and TRBJ2-2; 9 nucleotides agree with TRBD1. CDR3 length: 15 residues. CDR1 is MGHDK and CDR2 is SYGVNS in the germline V gene. Unmatched junction bases numbered 6, after V lost 6 bases and J lost 4 bases.

This clonotype was seen a handful of times. The DNA of the CDR3 is TGTGCCACCAGAAGGAGGGGGCTAGTCGAGCAGTACTTC. It is translated as CATRRRGLVEQYF. This sequence joins TRBV28 and TRBJ2-7, with D perhaps TRBD1 (7 bases). V lost 10 bases to trimming and J lost 6 bases, with 19 bases between them. The CDR3 consists of 13 residues. Looked up from germline, CDR1 is MDHEN and CDR2 is SYDVKM.

V usage is TRBV21-1 and J usage is TRBJ2-7; the D call in the table, TRBD2, was not verified against the DNA. TRBV21-1 is a pseudogene locus. The CDR3 length is 15 residues. This CDR3 reads CASSSPGAAGPEQYF. For the CDR3, the DNA is TGTGCCAGCAGCTCCCCAGGGGCTGCGGGACCCGAGCAGTACTTC.

This clonotype was seen at least ten times. The V gene is TRBV12-3 or TRBV12-4, the J gene TRBJ2-7; maybe TRBD1 (7 bases). The CDR3 contains 14 residues. Trimming took 5 bases from V and 2 from J, leaving 13 bases between them. The CDR3 DNA reads as TGTGCCAGCAGTACAGGGGAGGTCGCCTACGAGCAGTACTTC. It translates to CASSTGEVAYEQYF.

The CDR3 loop reads CASSQVVPSFGNQPQHF. Written as DNA, the CDR3 is TGCGCCAGCAGCCAAGTTGTTCCCTCATTCGGCAATCAGCCCCAGCATTTT. The chain joins TRBV4-1 to TRBJ1-5; no clear D. CDR3 length equals 17 residues. Trimming shortened V by 1 base and J by 2 bases, and 15 bases separated the two germline ends. In germline, CDR1 is MGHRA, CDR2 YSYEKL.

This clonotype was seen a few times. This chain joins TRBV7-8 and TRBJ1-6, with D unresolved. V was trimmed by 5 bases and J by 7 bases, leaving 12 bases between them. Germline assignment: CDR1 SGHVS and CDR2 FQNEAQ. This CDR3 has 14 residues. For the CDR3, the DNA is TGTGCCAGCAGCCTAACGGACCGGAATTCACCCCTCCACTTT. It specifies CASSLTDRNSPLHF.

J is TRBJ2-7 and V is TRBV6-2 or TRBV6-3; TRBD2 aligns across 7 bases. Germline V gene data show CDR1 as MNHEY and CDR2 as SVGEGT. V shed 6 bases, J shed 1 base, and the junction held 15 bases outside the gene matches. This CDR3 is built from 17 residues. The CDR3 region is CASSLREFPGGSYEQYF. The CDR3 DNA sequence: TGTGCCAGCAGCTTAAGGGAATTCCCGGGAGGATCCTACGAGCAGTACTTC.

This clonotype has more than one count but fewer than ten. V gene TRBV5-6 combines with J gene TRBJ2-7, with TRBD2 matching 8 bases. This CDR3 region has 17 residues. CDR1 and CDR2 (germline): SGHDT, YYEEEE. V shed 3 bases, J shed 4 bases, and the junction held 15 bases outside the gene matches. Here the CDR3 reads CASSSLAATPPGYEQYF. DNA of the CDR3: TGTGCCAGCAGCTCACTAGCGGCTACACCCCCGGGGTACGAGCAGTACTTC.

This clonotype was seen only a few times. V gene TRBV11-1 combines with J gene TRBJ2-1; 9 bases map to TRBD2. V dropped 5 bases and J dropped 1; count of bases not matched to a gene: 6. The germline CDR1 and CDR2 sequences are SGHAT and FQDESV (reference sequence). CDR3 size: 16 residues. The CDR3, as DNA: TGTGCCAGCAGCCCCCGGACTAGCGCATCCTACAATGAGCAGTTCTTC. The encoded protein is CASSPRTSASYNEQFF.

This clonotype was detected many times. The rearrangement uses TRBV27 and TRBJ2-1; the D gene is possibly TRBD1 (5 bases). With 5 bases removed from V and 7 bases from J, the gap between germline ends came to 24 bases. This CDR3 has 17 residues. Germline-derived CDR1 and CDR2 are MNHEY and SMNVEV (reference sequence). The CDR3 nucleotides read TGTGCCAGCAGTCTCCACCGACAGTTGGGTTCGATTAATGAGCAGTTCTTC. It yields the protein CASSLHRQLGSINEQFF.

In this sample, this clonotype turned up many times. This chain links TRBV28 with TRBJ1-1; no definite D call. CDR1 and CDR2 (germline): MDHEN, SYDVKM. The CDR3 totals 14 residues. V lost 2 bases and J 0 bases, leaving 7 bases between the germline ends. The CDR3 DNA reads TGTGCCAGCAGTTTAGCGGAGATGAACACTGAAGCTTTCTTT. It codes for CASSLAEMNTEAFF.

This chain uses TRBV6-6 with TRBJ2-3; 10 nucleotides align to TRBD2. The J segment lost 0 bases and the V segment lost 6 bases, leaving 0 bases of the junction unmatched. In germline, CDR1 is MNHNY, CDR2 SVGAGI (reference sequence). The length of the CDR3 is 14 residues. CDR3 nucleotides: TGTGCCAGCAGACTAGCGGGGAGCACAGATACGCAGTATTTT. This encodes CASRLAGSTDTQYF.

This sequence joins TRBV27 and TRBJ2-3; D unclear. From germline, CDR1 is MNHEY and CDR2 SMNVEV (reference sequence). The CDR3 loop spans 13 amino acids. Trimming removed 3 bases from V and 4 bases from J, with 8 bases in between. The CDR3 region has the DNA TGTGCCAGCAGTTTTCCCGCAGCAGATACGCAGTATTTT. This encodes CASSFPAADTQYF.

The rearrangement joins TRBV29-1 to TRBJ2-7, with 11 bases that match TRBD1. The CDR3 has 15 residues. In germline, CDR1 is SQVTM, CDR2 ANQGSEA. With V trimmed by 6 bases and J by 5 bases, 12 bases remained unmatched. The chain's CDR3 is CSVGFIRDRGDEQYF. In nucleotides, the CDR3 is TGCAGCGTGGGTTTTATTCGGGACAGGGGGGACGAGCAGTACTTC.

This clonotype was seen more than once but under ten times. The chain is built from TRBV28 and TRBJ2-2; D gene uncertain. V was trimmed by 5 bases and J by 6 bases, leaving 13 bases between them. Germline V lookup: CDR1 MDHEN, CDR2 SYDVKM. CDR3 length equals 14 residues. The chain's CDR3 is CASSPPIQAGELFF. The CDR3 bases are TGTGCCAGCAGTCCACCGATTCAGGCCGGGGAGCTGTTTTTT.